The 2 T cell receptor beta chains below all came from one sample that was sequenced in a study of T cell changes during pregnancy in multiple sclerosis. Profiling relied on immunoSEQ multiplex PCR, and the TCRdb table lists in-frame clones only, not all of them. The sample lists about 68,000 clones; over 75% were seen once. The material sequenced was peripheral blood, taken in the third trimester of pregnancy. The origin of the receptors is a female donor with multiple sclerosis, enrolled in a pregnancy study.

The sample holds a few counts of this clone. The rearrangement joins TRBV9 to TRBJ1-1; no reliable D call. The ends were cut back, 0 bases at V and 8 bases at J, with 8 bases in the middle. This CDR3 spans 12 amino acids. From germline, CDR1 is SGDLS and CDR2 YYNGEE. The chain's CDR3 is CASSVGIGEAFF. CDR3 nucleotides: TGTGCCAGCAGCGTAGGCATCGGGGAAGCTTTCTTT.

The DNA of the CDR3 is TGTGCCAGTAGTGCAAGGGCCGGGGAAGGCTCCGAGCAGTACTTC. Translating gives CASSARAGEGSEQYF. The chain carries TRBV19 and TRBJ2-7; TRBD2 might be the D (5 bases). Deletions cut 5 bases from V and 6 bases from J, with 20 bases between. Per germline, CDR1 LNHDA and CDR2 SQIVND (reference sequence). This CDR3 is 15 amino acids long.